Below, one TCR beta chain is given with its context. It lacks a known antigen. Base qualities are not at hand, and no much larger clone is one base apart. Germline trimming: 4 bases from V, 2 bases from J; junction bases outside gene matches: 15. The germline V gene sets CDR1 to SGHDN and CDR2 to FVKESK. The CDR3 starts with the cysteine, ends with the phenylalanine, and has 19 residues. Solely the CDR3 DNA is kept, with 57 bases framed from the first base. This record comes from a study of IL-17A CD8 T cells in psoriatic arthritis synovium. About the full investigation: The study was designed to define the phenotype, molecular profile and function of synovial IL-17A+CD8+ T cells in the pathogenesis of psoriatic arthritis. What the authors observed across the whole study: In a couple of patients, many Tc17 clones also appeared in the synovial Tc1 population, producing Morisita overlap indices above 0.85. Although over 5% of the repertoire was occupied by some individual clones, most synovial CD8+ subsets remained polyclonal. Because no psoriatic arthritis synovial tissue samples were available, cells were taken from synovial fluid instead of synovial tissue. TCR sequencing covered only three patients, which the authors acknowledged as a limited sample size.

Magnetically isolated CD3+ T cells were stimulated approximately 1.6 hours with PMA and ionomycin, then labeled by IL-17A and IFNgamma cytokine secretion assays. Synovial fluid effusions were drawn from actively inflamed joints of patients with psoriatic arthritis. Memory CD8+ T cells in synovial fluid were sorted patient by patient into Tc17 (IL-17A+) cells, bulk memory cells and Tc1 (IL-17A-IFNgamma+) cells in order to compare their TCR repertoires. Psoriatic arthritis patients met the Classification of Psoriatic Arthritis Study Group (CASPAR) criteria. Cytokine-secreting cells were counterstained with a viability dye and with anti-CD3, CD8, CD14 and CD4 antibodies and were sorted on a BD FACSAria. TCRbeta sequencing was performed on sorted synovial fluid CD8+ T cell subsets from three patients with psoriatic arthritis. After isolation with Lymphoprep, synovial fluid mononuclear cells were cryopreserved in liquid nitrogen until use. The medium used for cryopreservation had approximately 47% fetal calf serum and roughly 9.4% dimethyl sulfoxide.

After DNA extraction (Qiagen), TCRbeta V-D-J rearrangements were amplified in a bias-controlled manner and then sequenced at high throughput (immunoSEQ; Adaptive Biotech). Under the source paper's analysis protocol: Productive sequences were analyzed at sequence level using the immunoSEQ Analyzer platform. Clonality was calculated as 1 minus Pielou's evenness, with values from 0 (highly polyclonal) to 1 (monoclonal). How much repertoires overlapped between subsets was quantified with the Morisita index, which goes from 0 (no similarity) to 1 (complete similarity). TCRdb limited this immuneACCESS table to in-frame rearrangements with V and J called. A share of clones is missing; checked studies link under half to unresolved V genes, and the rest is unexplained. V, J and clone size reflect that table, while D and trimming were determined from the DNA. The sample records around 2,000 clones, 55% to 85% of which are singletons. Around 11% of the sample belongs to the ten largest clones.

The sequence was obtained from a human donor with psoriatic arthritis. The chain links TRBV14 with TRBJ2-3; 10 central bases correspond to TRBD2. Sequencing was performed on IFN-gamma+ CD8+ T cells from synovial fluid. The cell subset or site label for this specimen denotes: IL-17A-IFNgamma+ memory CD8+ (Tc1) cells. CDR3 protein: CASSRYHRTAGGLTDTQYF. DNA sequence: TGTGCCAGCAGCCGATACCACCGTACAGCGGGAGGGCTCACAGATACGCAGTATTTT.